The source of this TCR beta chain is a study of CD8+CD57+ T cells in acquired aplastic anemia. Template material for TCR beta VDJ and CDR3 profiling consisted of genomic DNA. TCRdb ran MiXCR on the reads and lists one entry per CDR3 protein. The data show over 45,000 distinct CDR3 sequences, about two thirds seen once. Concerning this clonotype: Its antigen is unidentified.

Study observations and caveats: Patients had roughly 30 CD8+ CDR3 sequences in common with controls (the shared set).

Material for sequencing was sorted CD4+, CD8+, or CD8+CD57+ T cells (not recorded which) from PBMCs. The sequence was collected from a human donor in good health, serving as a control.

DNA of the CDR3: TGTGCCAGCACCACTAGTAGGGCAGGGACGGGTAAACAGTACTTC. Translated, it gives CASTTSRAGTGKQYF. The rearrangement uses TRBV7-9 and TRBJ2-7, with D perhaps assigned TRBD1 or TRBD2 (5 bases each). The V end was cut by 7 bases, the J end by 10 bases, with 26 bases between. Germline CDR1 and CDR2: SEHNR and FQNEAQ (reference sequence). The CDR3 is 15 residues long.